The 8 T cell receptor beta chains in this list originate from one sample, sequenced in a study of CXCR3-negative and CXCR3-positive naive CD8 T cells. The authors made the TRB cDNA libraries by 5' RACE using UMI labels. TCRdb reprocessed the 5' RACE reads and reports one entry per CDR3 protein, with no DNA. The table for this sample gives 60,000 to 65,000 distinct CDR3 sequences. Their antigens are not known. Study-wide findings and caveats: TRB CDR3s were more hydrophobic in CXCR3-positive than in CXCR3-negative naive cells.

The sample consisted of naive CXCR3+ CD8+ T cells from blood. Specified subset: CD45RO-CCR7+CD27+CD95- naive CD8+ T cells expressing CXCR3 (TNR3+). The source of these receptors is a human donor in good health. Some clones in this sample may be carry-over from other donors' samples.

This CDR3 is CASSYEGATYEQYF. This sequence joins TRBV7-2 and TRBJ2-7; checking the TCRdb D call of TRBD1 is not possible without DNA. The CDR3 has 14 residues. Germline CDR1 reads SGHTA; CDR2 reads FQGNSA.

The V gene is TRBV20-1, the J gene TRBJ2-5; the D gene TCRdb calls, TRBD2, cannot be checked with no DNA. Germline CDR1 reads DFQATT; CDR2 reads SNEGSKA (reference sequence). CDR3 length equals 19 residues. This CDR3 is CSARNVLGLAGGSGETQYF.

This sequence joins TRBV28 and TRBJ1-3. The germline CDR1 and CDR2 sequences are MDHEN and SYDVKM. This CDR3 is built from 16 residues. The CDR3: CASSSPLRYSGNTIYF.

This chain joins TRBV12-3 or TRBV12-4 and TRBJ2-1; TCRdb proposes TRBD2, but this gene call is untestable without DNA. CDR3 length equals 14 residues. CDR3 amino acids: CASSGEGDYNEQFF.

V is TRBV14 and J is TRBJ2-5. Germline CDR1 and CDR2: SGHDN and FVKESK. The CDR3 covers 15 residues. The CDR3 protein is CASSQDFRLQETQYF.

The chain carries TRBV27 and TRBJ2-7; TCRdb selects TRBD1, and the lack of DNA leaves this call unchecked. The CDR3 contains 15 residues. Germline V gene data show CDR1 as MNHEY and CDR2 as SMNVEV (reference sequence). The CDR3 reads CASSSPAWGSYEQYF.

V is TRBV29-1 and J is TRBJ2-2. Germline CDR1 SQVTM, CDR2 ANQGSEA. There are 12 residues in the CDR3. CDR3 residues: CSVVQATGELFF.

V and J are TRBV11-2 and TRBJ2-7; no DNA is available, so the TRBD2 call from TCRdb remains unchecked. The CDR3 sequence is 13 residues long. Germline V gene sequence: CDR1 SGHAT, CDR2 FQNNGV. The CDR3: CASSWDLTYEQYF.